The 31 T cell receptor beta chains below all came from one sample that was sequenced in a study of technical replicates of blood from a few donors. The method was immunoSEQ multiplex PCR; TCRdb's version includes in-frame clones alone and lacks a portion of them. The sample lists 100,000 or so clones, 96% occurring once. Sequencing was done on a sample of T cells isolated from PBMCs. These receptors were taken from a human donor in good health.

In its sample, this clone was seen once. The chain couples TRBV5-1 to TRBJ1-2, with TRBD1 matching 7 bases. The CDR3 has 15 residues. V was pared by 4 bases and J by 0 bases, with 6 bases of the junction left unmatched. Germline V lookup: CDR1 SGHRS, CDR2 YFSETQ. CDR3 loop: CASSLGQDPNYGYTF. CDR3 coding DNA: TGCGCCAGCAGCCTCGGACAGGACCCTAACTATGGCTACACCTTC.

This chain connects TRBV5-1 to TRBJ2-1; unclear D gene. Germline V gene data show CDR1 as SGHRS and CDR2 as YFSETQ. There are 14 residues in the CDR3. V was shortened by 3 bases and J by 5 bases, with 12 bases between the two germline ends. This CDR3 is CASSYVPEDNEQFF. CDR3 coding DNA: TGCGCCAGCAGCTACGTCCCCGAGGACAATGAGCAGTTCTTC.

The chain couples TRBV19 to TRBJ2-2; TRBD2 agrees at 12 bases. In germline, CDR1 is LNHDA, CDR2 SQIVND (reference sequence). V lost 5 bases and J lost 5; bases outside the gene matches: 6. This CDR3 contains 16 residues. Here the CDR3 DNA reads TGTGCCAGTAGTCAACTAGCGGGGGGCAGTACCGGGGAGCTGTTTTTT. This encodes CASSQLAGGSTGELFF.

CDR3 sequence reads: CASSSTGTAYNEQFF. CDR3 nucleotide sequence: TGTGCCAGCAGTTCAACCGGGACAGCGTACAATGAGCAGTTCTTC. This chain links TRBV6-4 with TRBJ2-1; 7 nucleotides agree with TRBD1. The CDR3 sequence is 15 residues long. With V trimmed by 5 bases and J by 4 bases, 8 bases remained unmatched. Germline CDR1 is MRHNA and CDR2 is SNTAGT.

The rearrangement uses TRBV27 and TRBJ2-2; TRBD2 aligns across 7 bases. V shed 5 bases and J 7 bases; nucleotides not matched to a gene: 10. Germline V lookup: CDR1 MNHEY, CDR2 SMNVEV (reference sequence). The length of the CDR3 is 15 residues. For the CDR3, the DNA is TGTGCCAGCAGTAAACGGACTAGTCTTGTCGGGGAGCTGTTTTTT. Its translation: CASSKRTSLVGELFF.

The gene calls are TRBV5-1 and TRBJ2-2; 8 bases fit TRBD2. V was clipped by 4 bases and J by 5 bases; unmatched bases: 7. The CDR3 has 15 amino acids. Germline V CDR1 and CDR2: SGHRS, YFSETQ. The CDR3 DNA reads TGCGCCAGCAGCCCAGTAGCGGGAAGGACCGGGGAGCTGTTTTTT. This translates into CASSPVAGRTGELFF.

The chain carries TRBV6-5 and TRBJ2-7; possibly TRBD2 for D (5 bases). The CDR3 contains 15 residues. Trimming took 5 bases from V and 0 from J, leaving 14 bases between them. Per the germline V gene, CDR1 is MNHEY and CDR2 is SVGAGI. This CDR3 reads CASSPPRDNSYEQYF. In nucleotides, the CDR3 is TGTGCCAGCAGTCCCCCCCGGGATAACTCCTACGAGCAGTACTTC.

J is TRBJ1-4 and V is TRBV6-1; 7 nucleotides agree with TRBD1. The ends lost 2 bases at V and 10 bases at J; junction bases unmatched: 7. The CDR3 is 14 residues long. Germline CDR1 reads MNHNS; CDR2 reads SASEGT. The CDR3 sequence is CASSEWGQIAKLFF. DNA for the CDR3: TGTGCCAGCAGTGAATGGGGACAGATTGCAAAACTGTTTTTT.

The J gene is TRBJ2-1, the V gene TRBV6-5, with a possible D match to TRBD2 (6 bases). Germline assignment: CDR1 MNHEY and CDR2 SVGAGI. The CDR3 extends over 14 amino acids. The germline V and J ends were trimmed by 3 bases and 6 bases, with 12 bases remaining between them. The DNA of the CDR3 is TGTGCCAGCAGTTATTCTGAGACTAGCAATGAGCAGTTCTTC. Its translation is CASSYSETSNEQFF.

The rearrangement links TRBV7-6 to TRBJ1-1; the D is unclear. Germline loops: CDR1 SGHVS, CDR2 FNYEAQ. With 4 bases removed from V and 4 bases from J, the gap between germline ends came to 10 bases. The CDR3 sequence is 13 residues long. CDR3 amino acids: CASSYQHRTEAFF. CDR3 DNA sequence: TGTGCCAGCAGCTACCAACACCGCACTGAAGCTTTCTTT.

V is TRBV16 and J is TRBJ1-3; no firm D call. CDR1 is KGHSY, CDR2 FQNENV, per germline. Deletions cut 1 base from V and 4 bases from J, with 11 bases between. The length of the CDR3 is 15 residues. The CDR3, as DNA: TGTGCCAGCAGCCAATTCTCGGGGTCCGGAAACACCATATATTTT. Translation: CASSQFSGSGNTIYF.

This chain joins TRBV5-4 and TRBJ2-1, with 7 bases that match TRBD2. The CDR3 totals 16 residues. The germline V gene has CDR1 SGHNT and CDR2 YYREEE (reference sequence). With V trimmed by 4 bases and J by 5 bases, 12 bases remained unmatched. The CDR3: CASSIRRSSGDNEQFF. The CDR3 bases are TGTGCCAGCAGCATCCGAAGGTCGAGCGGGGACAATGAGCAGTTCTTC.

The chain recombines TRBV7-2 with TRBJ2-7, with D uncertain. Germline CDR1 reads SGHTA; CDR2 reads FQGNSA. Deletions cut 2 bases from V and 6 bases from J, with 11 bases between. This CDR3 comprises 13 residues. For the CDR3, the DNA is TGTGCCAGCAGCTTACGACGGGTGGCCGAGCAGTACTTC. It encodes CASSLRRVAEQYF.

The genes are TRBV10-3 and TRBJ1-1, with D possibly TRBD1 on 6 matching bases. The CDR3 has 13 amino acids. V was pared by 8 bases and J by 0 bases, with 10 bases between. The germline gives CDR1 ENHRY, CDR2 SYGVKD. DNA of the CDR3: TGTGCCATCGGGGGACAATTGAACACTGAAGCTTTCTTT. Protein sequence: CAIGGQLNTEAFF.

This clone came up once. V usage is TRBV14 and J usage is TRBJ2-5; D is possibly TRBD2 (6 bases). CDR1 is SGHDN, CDR2 FVKESK, per germline. Deletions cut 1 base from V and 3 bases from J, with 18 bases between. There are 17 residues in the CDR3. This CDR3 reads CASSQGPALLAKETQYF. CDR3 DNA sequence: TGTGCCAGCAGCCAAGGTCCCGCGTTACTAGCAAAAGAGACCCAGTACTTC.

The chain has TRBV9 and TRBJ2-1; no clear D. Germline V lookup: CDR1 SGDLS, CDR2 YYNGEE. V gave up 0 bases and J gave up 9 bases, with 10 bases separating them. The CDR3 spans 13 residues. The CDR3 is CASSVAEDIEQFF. DNA of the CDR3: TGTGCCAGCAGCGTAGCTGAGGATATTGAGCAGTTCTTC. Drawing the rest from reference TRBV9 and TRBJ2-1, the complete variable domain is DSGVTQTPKHLITATGQRVTLRCSPRSGDLSVYWYQQSLDQGLQFLIQYYNGEERAKGNILERFSAQQFPDLHSELNLSSLELGDSALYFCASSVAEDIEQFFGPGTRLTVL.

V gene TRBV4-2 combines with J gene TRBJ2-1, with 8 bases identical to TRBD2. CDR1 and CDR2 (germline): LGHNA, YNFKEQ. CDR3 length: 15 residues. The junction had 6 bases not matched to a gene; V was cut back by 0 bases and J by 8 bases. Here the CDR3 reads CASSQEGTRFYEQFF. CDR3 nucleotide sequence: TGTGCCAGCAGCCAAGAGGGGACTAGATTCTATGAGCAGTTCTTC.

This chain joins TRBV5-4 and TRBJ2-3, with 13 bases matching TRBD2. Unmatched junction bases numbered 11, after V lost 4 bases and J lost 0 bases. Germline V CDR1 and CDR2: SGHNT, YYREEE (reference sequence). The CDR3 spans 19 residues. CDR3 nucleotides: TGTGCCAGCAGCCAGGATGAGGGACTAGCGGGATCGAGCACAGATACGCAGTATTTT. It translates to CASSQDEGLAGSSTDTQYF.

The chain couples TRBV5-4 to TRBJ2-5; 10 nucleotides match TRBD2. The CDR3 is 15 amino acids. The germline gives CDR1 SGHNT, CDR2 YYREEE (reference sequence). V was clipped by 3 bases and J by 4 bases; unmatched bases: 6. The CDR3 protein is CASSWAGLALETQYF. The DNA of the CDR3 is TGTGCCAGCAGCTGGGCGGGACTAGCGCTAGAGACCCAGTACTTC.

The chain uses TRBV7-2 and TRBJ2-1, with 11 bases matching TRBD1. The CDR3 is made up of 16 amino acids. Trimming took 5 bases from V and 3 from J; bases not matched to a gene: 6. The germline gives CDR1 SGHTA, CDR2 FQGNSA. The CDR3 reads CASSPRTGGYYNEQFF. CDR3 nucleotides: TGTGCCAGCAGCCCGCGGACAGGGGGCTACTACAATGAGCAGTTCTTC.

This chain joins TRBV6-6 and TRBJ1-5; D is uncertain. Germline V gives CDR1 MNHNY, CDR2 SVGAGI (reference sequence). The CDR3 has 14 amino acids. V was trimmed by 6 bases and J by 3 bases, leaving 12 bases between them. This CDR3 is CASRLTVNNQPQHF. The CDR3 DNA reads as TGTGCCAGCAGGCTCACAGTGAACAATCAGCCCCAGCATTTT.

The V call is TRBV5-1, the J call TRBJ2-7; TRBD1 might be the D (6 bases). CDR1 is SGHRS, CDR2 YFSETQ, per germline. V lost 2 bases and J 3 bases, leaving 12 bases between the germline ends. This CDR3 contains 14 residues. This CDR3 reads CASSFFKQGYEQYF. The CDR3 region has the DNA TGCGCCAGCAGCTTCTTTAAACAGGGCTACGAGCAGTACTTC.

V gene TRBV6-6 combines with J gene TRBJ2-7; 7 bases are shared with TRBD2. The CDR3 runs 15 residues. With 2 bases clipped from V and 0 bases from J, the junction kept 4 bases outside the gene matches. Germline-derived CDR1 and CDR2 are MNHNY and SVGAGI (reference sequence). The CDR3 bases are TGTGCCAGCAGTTACCGGGACTATAGCTCCTACGAGCAGTACTTC. Protein sequence: CASSYRDYSSYEQYF.

V gene TRBV19 combines with J gene TRBJ2-1, with 12 bases matching TRBD1. CDR3 length equals 14 residues. Germline CDR1 LNHDA, CDR2 SQIVND (reference sequence). The V gene end was trimmed by 9 bases and the J gene end by 7 bases; junction bases not matched to a gene: 7. In DNA form, the CDR3 reads TGTGCCAGCTCGACGGGACAGGGGGCAAATGAGCAGTTCTTC. Its translation is CASSTGQGANEQFF.

The genes are TRBV6-1 and TRBJ2-7, with a tentative D call TRBD2 (7 bases). Germline V gene lookup returns CDR1 MNHNS and CDR2 SASEGT. V was cut by 8 bases and J by 0 bases, with 17 bases left in between. This CDR3 comprises 15 residues. The CDR3 protein is CASEAGDTSSYEQYF. CDR3 coding DNA: TGTGCCAGCGAGGCGGGGGACACCAGCTCCTACGAGCAGTACTTC.

V is TRBV28 and J is TRBJ2-5, with unresolved D. Germline V lookup: CDR1 MDHEN, CDR2 SYDVKM. With 4 bases removed from V and 4 bases from J, the gap between germline ends came to 7 bases. This CDR3 has 12 residues. The DNA for the CDR3 is TGTGCCAGCAGTTACTACCGAGAGACCCAGTACTTC. It specifies CASSYYRETQYF.

V and J are TRBV28 and TRBJ2-7; TRBD1 agrees at 7 bases. V gave up 8 bases and J gave up 3 bases; unmatched junction bases: 7. The CDR3 spans 13 residues. Germline CDR1 is MDHEN and CDR2 is SYDVKM. CDR3: CASRAQGNYEQYF. CDR3 coding DNA: TGTGCCAGCCGGGCACAGGGGAACTACGAGCAGTACTTC.

V is TRBV5-6 and J is TRBJ2-3; the match to TRBD1 covers 10 bases. Germline V CDR1 and CDR2: SGHDT, YYEEEE. The CDR3 consists of 16 residues. V was pared by 5 bases and J by 4 bases, with 10 bases of the junction left unmatched. CDR3 region: CASRSTGTGAADTQYF. CDR3 in DNA: TGTGCCAGCAGGTCCACCGGGACAGGGGCCGCAGATACGCAGTATTTT.

V gene TRBV4-1 combines with J gene TRBJ2-5; 11 positions agree with TRBD2. CDR1 and CDR2 from the germline V gene are MGHRA and YSYEKL. J gave up 4 bases and V 0 bases, and 7 bases lay outside the gene matches. The CDR3 contains 17 residues. Written as DNA, the CDR3 is TGCGCCAGCAGCCAAGACCTAGCGGGGGGAGAAAGAGAGACCCAGTACTTC. It is translated as CASSQDLAGGERETQYF.

The chain combines TRBV9 with TRBJ2-5; D is possibly TRBD1 (7 bases). V was trimmed by 0 bases and J by 4 bases, leaving 16 bases between them. Looked up from germline, CDR1 is SGDLS and CDR2 is YYNGEE. The CDR3 loop spans 16 amino acids. CDR3 bases: TGTGCCAGCAGCGTAGGTGGCAGGGGGACTGGAGAGACCCAGTACTTC. Residues: CASSVGGRGTGETQYF.

The gene calls are TRBV30 and TRBJ1-4; D perhaps matches TRBD1 (6 bases). The ends were cut back, 1 base at V and 7 bases at J, with 28 bases in the middle. This CDR3 region has 19 residues. CDR1 and CDR2 from the germline V gene are GTSNPN and SVGIG (reference sequence). CDR3 loop: CAWSALFPRQDVSPEKLFF. DNA of the CDR3: TGTGCCTGGAGTGCCCTCTTTCCCCGACAGGACGTAAGCCCTGAAAAACTGTTTTTT.